The table lists the clone carrying this T cell receptor (beta chain) with a few counts. These data belong to a study of T cells after yellow fever vaccination. TCRdb re-called the 5' RACE reads with MiXCR, one entry per CDR3 protein. The sample lists approximately 340,000 distinct CDR3 sequences, roughly 8.7% occurring once. Trimming took 5 bases from V and 4 from J; bases not matched to a gene: 7. This CDR3 comprises 14 residues. Germline V gene sequence: CDR1 MDHEN, CDR2 SYDVKM. This specimen consisted of PBMCs, obtained on the day of the first yellow fever vaccination. This TCR was recovered from a man aged 18 to 35 who received the YFV17D yellow fever vaccine. The chain employs TRBV28 and TRBJ2-7; 8 positions agree with TRBD1. CDR3: CASSIGQGLYEQYV. The CDR3 DNA reads TGTGCCAGCAGTATCGGACAGGGCTTGTACGAGCAGTACGTC.